These T cell receptor beta chains were read from a single sample in a study of low-dose radiotherapy and immunotherapy resistance in tumors. MiXCR was run by TCRdb on the reads, yielding one entry per CDR3 protein. In the table there are 54,000 or so distinct CDR3 sequences, around 27% of which are singletons. The sample in question was PBMCs, obtained before treatment. Receptors originate from a male donor with prostate cancer. Each CDR3 is given with its conserved first and last residue. The D gene is left open where the match is weak. Clone size is shown for a subset of rows, as once, few, many or a class of expanded clone.

TRBV5-6	.	few	TRBJ1-5	14	CASSFGTLHQPQHF	TGTGCCAGCAGCTTCGGCACTCTACATCAGCCCCAGCATTTT
TRBV12-3/TRBV12-4	TRBD1	.	TRBJ2-1	14	CASSLRQGKDEQFF	TGTGCCAGCAGTTTGAGACAGGGAAAGGATGAGCAGTTCTTC
TRBV5-1	.	.	TRBJ2-7	13	CASSSEDTYEQYF	TGCGCCAGCAGCTCGGAGGACACCTACGAGCAGTACTTC
TRBV5-1	.	medium-sized	TRBJ2-4	13	CASSPLRENIQYF	TGCGCCAGCAGCCCATTGCGGGAAAACATTCAGTACTTC
TRBV20-1	.	many	TRBJ1-1	11	CSAAPLTEAFF	TGCAGTGCCGCCCCCCTCACTGAAGCTTTCTTT
TRBV7-6	TRBD2	many	TRBJ2-5	16	CASSSPEERGGPTQYF	TGTGCCAGCAGCTCTCCTGAGGAGCGGGGGGGTCCGACCCAGTACTTC
TRBV29-1	TRBD2	many	TRBJ2-4	16	CSVEPGLAGTKNIQYF	TGCAGCGTTGAACCTGGACTAGCGGGAACCAAAAACATTCAGTACTTC
TRBV18	.	many	TRBJ1-2	14	CASSPSDEGRGYTF	TGTGCCAGCTCACCAAGCGACGAGGGTCGCGGCTACACCTTC
TRBV4-1	TRBD2	many	TRBJ2-4	17	CASSQDWASGRRNIQYF	TGCGCCAGCAGCCAAGATTGGGCTAGCGGGAGAAGAAACATTCAGTACTTC
TRBV13	.	many	TRBJ1-5	16	CASSSGRTASNQPQHF	TGTGCCAGCAGCTCTGGTCGGACAGCGAGCAATCAGCCCCAGCATTTT
TRBV5-1	.	many	TRBJ1-6	14	CASSLTPSDSPLHF	TGCGCCAGCAGCTTGACGCCAAGTGATTCACCCCTCCACTTT
TRBV3-1	TRBD2	many	TRBJ2-3	14	CASSRTSGTDTQYF	TGTGCCAGCAGTCGGACTAGCGGCACAGATACGCAGTATTTT
TRBV5-5	.	medium-sized	TRBJ2-1	15	CASSPKGGLRNEQFF	TGTGCCAGCAGTCCGAAGGGGGGGCTAAGGAATGAGCAGTTCTTC
TRBV29-1	.	many	TRBJ2-3	14	CSGSLQRNTDTQYF	TGCAGCGGATCCTTACAGAGAAACACAGATACGCAGTATTTT
TRBV5-1	.	many	TRBJ2-5	15	CASRSGVTGQETQYF	TGCGCCAGCAGGTCAGGTGTGACAGGTCAAGAGACCCAGTACTTC
TRBV6-5	.	.	TRBJ1-2	14	CASKTGPPGDGYTF	TGTGCCAGCAAAACAGGACCACCCGGGGATGGCTACACCTTC
TRBV7-3	.	many	TRBJ2-3	16	CASSLRGALRTDTQYF	TGTGCCAGCAGCTTACGGGGAGCACTGCGCACAGATACGCAGTATTTT
TRBV28	TRBD1	.	TRBJ2-2	16	CASSQSPQGATGELFF	TGTGCCAGCAGTCAGAGCCCCCAGGGGGCCACCGGGGAGCTGTTTTTT
TRBV6-2/TRBV6-3	TRBD1	many	TRBJ2-3	16	CASSSGQGGITDTQYF	TGTGCCAGCAGTTCCGGACAGGGCGGGATCACAGATACGCAGTATTTT
TRBV13	.	many	TRBJ2-7	15	CASSARAGGSYEQYF	TGTGCCAGCAGCGCTCGGGCAGGGGGGTCCTACGAGCAGTACTTC
TRBV5-1	TRBD1	.	TRBJ2-7	15	CASSASGTESYEQYF	TGCGCCAGCAGCGCTTCCGGGACAGAAAGCTACGAGCAGTACTTC
TRBV5-4	.	once	TRBJ2-5	11	CATSVQETQYF	TGTGCCACCTCAGTCCAAGAGACCCAGTACTTC
TRBV7-2	.	many	TRBJ2-5	14	CASRGDRSLETQYF	TGTGCCAGCAGAGGTGACAGGTCCCTAGAGACCCAGTACTTC
TRBV5-1	TRBD1	.	TRBJ1-1	14	CASSEDRGRTEAFF	TGCGCCAGCAGCGAGGACAGGGGGCGGACTGAAGCTTTCTTT
TRBV9	.	many	TRBJ2-3	13	CASSVSPTDTQYF	TGTGCCAGCAGCGTCTCACCCACAGATACGCAGTATTTT